The TCR beta chain described here comes from a study of T cell responses to AZD1222 COVID-19 vaccine. The study's findings and limits: Spike-specific TCR breadth rose after two AZD1222 doses, and depth rose as well. Donors were chiefly white British, with a greater number of females, and clonal diversity was perhaps underestimated. After the peak T cell response, and only then, were repertoires sampled. Only a handful of people who got AZD1222 tested seropositive at baseline.

This CDR3 is built from 15 residues. The germline gives CDR1 MNHEY, CDR2 SMNVEV (reference sequence). The ends were cut back, 2 bases at V and 5 bases at J, with 13 bases in the middle. The assay was immunoSEQ multiplex PCR, and TCRdb's table has in-frame clones only and misses some. Of more than 100,000 clones listed, roughly 93% were seen once; the top ten hold approximately 1.7%. About this clone itself: Its specificity is not known.

The TCR comes from an adult in good health. The chain recombines TRBV27 with TRBJ2-1; D ambiguous. The sample in question was peripheral blood, obtained on day 0 of AZD1222 vaccination. Here the CDR3 DNA reads TGTGCCAGCAGTTTAGGATCAGGCAGACACAATGAGCAGTTCTTC. Translating gives CASSLGSGRHNEQFF.